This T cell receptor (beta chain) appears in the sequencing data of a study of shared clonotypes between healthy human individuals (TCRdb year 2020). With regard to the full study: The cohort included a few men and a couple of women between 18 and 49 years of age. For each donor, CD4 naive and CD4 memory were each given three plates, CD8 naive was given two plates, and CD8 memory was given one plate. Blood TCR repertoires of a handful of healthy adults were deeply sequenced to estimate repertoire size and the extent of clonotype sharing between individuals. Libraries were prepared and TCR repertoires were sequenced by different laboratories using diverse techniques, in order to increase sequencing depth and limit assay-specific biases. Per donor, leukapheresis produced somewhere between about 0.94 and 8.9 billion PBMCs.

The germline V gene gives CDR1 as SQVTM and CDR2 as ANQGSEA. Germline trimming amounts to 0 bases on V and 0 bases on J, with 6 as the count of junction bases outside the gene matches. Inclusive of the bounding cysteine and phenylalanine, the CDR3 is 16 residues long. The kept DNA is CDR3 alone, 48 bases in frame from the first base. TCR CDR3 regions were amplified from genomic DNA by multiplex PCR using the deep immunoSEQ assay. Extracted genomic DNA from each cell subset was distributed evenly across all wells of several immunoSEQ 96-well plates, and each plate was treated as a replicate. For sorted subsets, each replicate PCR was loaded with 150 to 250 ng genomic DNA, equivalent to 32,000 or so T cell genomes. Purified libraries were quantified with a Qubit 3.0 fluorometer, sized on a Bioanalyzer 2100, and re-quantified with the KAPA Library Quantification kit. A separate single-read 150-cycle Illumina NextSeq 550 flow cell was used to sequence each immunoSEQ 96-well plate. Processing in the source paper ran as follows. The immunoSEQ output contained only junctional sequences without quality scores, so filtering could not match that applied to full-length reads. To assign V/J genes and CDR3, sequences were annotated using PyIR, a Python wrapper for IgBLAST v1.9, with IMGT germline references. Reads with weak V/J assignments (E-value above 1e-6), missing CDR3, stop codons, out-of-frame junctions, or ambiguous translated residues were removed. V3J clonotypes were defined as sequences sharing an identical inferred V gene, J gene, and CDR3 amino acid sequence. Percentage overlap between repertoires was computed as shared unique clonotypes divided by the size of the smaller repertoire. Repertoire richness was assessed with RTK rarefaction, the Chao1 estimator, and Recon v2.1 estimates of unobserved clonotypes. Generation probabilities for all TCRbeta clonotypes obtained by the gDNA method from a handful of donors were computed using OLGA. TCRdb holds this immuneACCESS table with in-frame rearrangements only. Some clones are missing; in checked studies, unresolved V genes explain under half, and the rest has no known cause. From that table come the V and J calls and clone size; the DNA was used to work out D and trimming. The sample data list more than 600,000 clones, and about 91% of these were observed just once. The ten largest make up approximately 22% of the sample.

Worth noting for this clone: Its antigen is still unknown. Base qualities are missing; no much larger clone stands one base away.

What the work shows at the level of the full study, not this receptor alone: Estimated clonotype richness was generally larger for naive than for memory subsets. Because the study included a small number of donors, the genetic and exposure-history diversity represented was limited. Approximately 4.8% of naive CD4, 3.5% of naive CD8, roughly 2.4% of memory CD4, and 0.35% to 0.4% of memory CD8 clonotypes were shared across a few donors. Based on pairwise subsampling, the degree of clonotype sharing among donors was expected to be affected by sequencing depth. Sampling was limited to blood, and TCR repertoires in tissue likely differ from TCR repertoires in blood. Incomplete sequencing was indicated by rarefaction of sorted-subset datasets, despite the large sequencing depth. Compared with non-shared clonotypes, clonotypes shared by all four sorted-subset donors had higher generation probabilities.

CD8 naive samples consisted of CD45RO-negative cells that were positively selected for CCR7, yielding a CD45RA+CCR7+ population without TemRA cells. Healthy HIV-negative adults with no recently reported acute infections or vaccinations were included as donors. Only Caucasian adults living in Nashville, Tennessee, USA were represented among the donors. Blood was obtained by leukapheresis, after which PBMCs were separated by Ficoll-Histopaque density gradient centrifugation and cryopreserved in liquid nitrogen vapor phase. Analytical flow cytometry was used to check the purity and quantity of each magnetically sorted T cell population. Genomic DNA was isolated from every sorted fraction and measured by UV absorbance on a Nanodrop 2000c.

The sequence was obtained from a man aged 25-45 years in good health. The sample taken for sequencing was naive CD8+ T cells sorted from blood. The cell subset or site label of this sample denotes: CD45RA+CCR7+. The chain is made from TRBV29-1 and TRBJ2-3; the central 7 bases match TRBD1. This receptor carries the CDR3 CSVEDPTGLSTDTQYF. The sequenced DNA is TGCAGCGTTGAAGATCCGACAGGGCTTAGCACAGATACGCAGTATTTT.